Sequencing of this TCR beta chain was carried out in a study of CD8+CD57+ T cells in acquired aplastic anemia. This clonotype was counted ten times or more. TCR beta VDJ and CDR3 profiling used genomic DNA as template. TCRdb used MiXCR to reprocess the reads, holding one entry per CDR3 protein. The profile covers 400,000 to 450,000 distinct CDR3 sequences, with 65% to 80% appearing a single time and 4% taken by the ten largest. J was trimmed by 6 bases and V by 3 bases; bases with no gene match: 4. Germline CDR1 and CDR2: ENHRY and SYGVKD. The CDR3 is 15 amino acids. The sample comprised sorted CD4+, CD8+, or CD8+CD57+ T cells (not recorded which) from PBMCs. This chain joins TRBV10-3 and TRBJ1-6; 8 positions match TRBD1. The sequence was collected from a human donor in good health, serving as a control. The CDR3 DNA reads as TGTGCCATCAGTGACCAGCAGGGGGCTAATTCACCCCTCCACTTT. Translated: CAISDQQGANSPLHF.